This entry features one T cell receptor (beta chain) sequence. The antigen is unknown. This entry comes from a study of T-cell reconstitution after alpha-beta-depleted transplantation in children. Study-wide points: Several hundred rapidly expanded clones from non-depleted graft cells reportedly supplied alpha-beta T cells about two months post-transplant.

The V end lost 3 bases, the J end lost 4 bases, and 13 bases lay between the germline ends. Germline assignment: CDR1 DFQATT and CDR2 SNEGSKA (reference sequence). The CDR3 is 13 residues long. Construction of the TCRbeta library involved unique molecular identifiers. TCRdb recomputed calls from the PCR reads with MiXCR, one row per CDR3 protein. The top ten hold 27% of the sample, which has 400,000 to 450,000 distinct CDR3 sequences, about 40% seen once. This receptor was identified in a girl aged 2-10 years with aplastic anemia, due to receive a stem cell transplant. The sequencing used PBMCs, collected before TCRalphabeta/CD19-depleted stem cell transplant. The chain employs TRBV20-1 and TRBJ2-7; maybe TRBD1 (5 bases). The CDR3 DNA sequence: TGCAGTGCTAGCTCAGGGCGCAGTTACGAGCAGTACTTC. Encoded protein: CSASSGRSYEQYF.